The clone carrying this T cell receptor beta chain has a handful of counts. Its matching antigen is unknown. Researchers prepared the TCRbeta library using unique molecular identifiers, the study reports. TCRdb re-analysed the PCR reads in MiXCR, keeping a single row per CDR3 protein. The sample consists of hundreds of thousands of distinct CDR3 sequences, about 15% of them appearing once. The data belong to a study of T-cell reconstitution after alpha-beta-depleted transplantation in children. Findings and caveats of the study: Newly produced T cells mostly accounted for T-cell counts and diversity one year post-transplant.

V dropped 6 bases and J dropped 1 base, with 13 bases sitting between them. The CDR3 extends over 15 amino acids. Germline V gene lookup returns CDR1 SGHTS and CDR2 YDEGEE. The chain carries TRBV5-8 and TRBJ1-4; TRBD1 is a possible D gene (5 bases). The sequences come from PBMCs, mostly from graft donor cells, collected 360 days after TCRalphabeta/CD19-depleted stem cell transplant. The sequence derives from a male patient under 10 years old who had a stem cell transplant for acute lymphoblastic leukemia, so the T cells may come from the graft donor. The CDR3 region is CASTPGVQTNEKLFF. The CDR3 bases are TGTGCCAGCACCCCGGGGGTTCAAACTAATGAAAAACTGTTTTTT.